This T cell receptor (beta chain) is drawn from a study of blood T cell repertoires in COVID-19. Study-wide context: Samples representing acute and convalescent COVID-19 were sourced from the United States, Italy and Spain. From T cells, B-cell-depleted T cells, or PBMCs came the material, which was cDNA or gDNA.

Authors' analysis steps: Counts of nucleated cells, estimated from reference gene primer amplification, were obtained. Repertoires were generated with immunoSEQ multiplex PCR, while TCRdb's copy carries only in-frame clones and drops some. V, J and clone size reflect that table, while D and trimming were determined from the DNA. Of about 190,000 clones in the sample, 70% to 90% were seen once. Trimming left V 6 bases short and J 4 bases short, with 12 bases between. CDR1 and CDR2 (germline): SGHTA, FQGTGA. This CDR3 is built from 14 residues. Only a few counts were recorded for this clone. V is TRBV7-3 and J is TRBJ2-2, with TRBD2 as a possible D gene (5 bases). This clonotype was sampled from an elderly woman with acute or convalescent COVID-19. The sample taken for sequencing was peripheral blood. The CDR3 sequence: CASSHPAGTGELFF. In nucleotides, the CDR3 is TGTGCCAGCAGTCACCCCGCGGGCACCGGGGAGCTGTTTTTT.